The 15 T cell receptor beta chains below all came from one sample that was sequenced in a study of response to subunit inactivated influenza vaccine. MiXCR, applied by TCRdb to the RT-PCR reads, yields one record per CDR3 protein. The sample shows approximately 170,000 distinct CDR3 sequences, about an eighth of them seen only once. The sample was CD8+ T cells sorted from PBMCs, taken 5 to 6 days after vaccination. Source of these receptors: a man in his fifties or sixties who received an inactivated influenza vaccine.

This clonotype was picked up a small number of times. The chain uses TRBV7-2 and TRBJ1-1, with D hard to call. Trimming took 8 bases from V and 2 from J, leaving 15 bases between them. The germline V gene has CDR1 SGHTA and CDR2 FQGNSA. This CDR3 spans 14 amino acids. The CDR3 sequence is CASEKGRANTEAFF. The CDR3, as DNA: TGTGCCAGCGAAAAGGGCAGAGCAAACACTGAAGCTTTCTTT.

This clonotype was seen repeatedly, ten times or more. The chain couples TRBV29-1 to TRBJ1-3; possible D gene TRBD1, 5 bases. Between the trimmed V and J ends, which lost 6 bases and 1 base, there was a span of 7 bases. CDR1 is SQVTM, CDR2 ANQGSEA, per germline. The CDR3 runs 12 residues. CDR3 nucleotides: TGCAGCGTGCAGGGATCTGGAAACACCATATATTTT. Its protein product is CSVQGSGNTIYF.

The rearrangement uses TRBV4-1 and TRBJ2-5; the D gene is possibly TRBD1 (6 bases). The CDR3 has 19 residues. Germline CDR1 reads MGHRA; CDR2 reads YSYEKL. Trimming cost V 0 bases and J 3 bases, with 23 bases left between them. As DNA, the CDR3 is TGCGCCAGCAGCCAAGACTTTAGGTTACCGACAGGTCCAAAAGAGACCCAGTACTTC. Its protein product is CASSQDFRLPTGPKETQYF.

This clonotype was observed a few times. The chain combines TRBV20-1 with TRBJ2-1; 8 nucleotides align to TRBD1. V lost 3 bases and J lost 6; bases outside the gene matches: 10. Germline CDR1 and CDR2: DFQATT and SNEGSKA (reference sequence). The CDR3 runs to 15 residues. The CDR3 DNA follows: TGCAGTGCTAGCCCCGGGACAGGTGACCTCAATGAGCAGTTCTTC. This translates into CSASPGTGDLNEQFF.

This clonotype was detected only once. CDR3 sequence: CASSATGTGGSYEQYF. As DNA, the CDR3 is TGTGCCAGCAGCGCGACCGGGACAGGGGGCTCCTACGAGCAGTACTTC. The V call is TRBV7-6, the J call TRBJ2-7; 11 bases map to TRBD1. After removal of 5 bases from V and 0 bases from J, the junction contained 6 bases not matched to a gene. The CDR3 loop spans 16 amino acids. CDR1 is SGHVS, CDR2 FNYEAQ, per germline.

The chain recombines TRBV6-5 with TRBJ1-4; possible D gene TRBD1, 5 bases. Trimming removed 0 bases at V and 7 bases at J, with 21 bases between. CDR1 is MNHEY, CDR2 SVGAGI, per germline. The CDR3 contains 18 residues. The CDR3 spells CASSYSSPGAGLPEKLFF. The CDR3 DNA reads TGTGCCAGCAGTTACTCCTCGCCGGGCGCAGGGTTGCCTGAAAAACTGTTTTTT.

J is TRBJ2-1 and V is TRBV6-2 or TRBV6-3; no clear D. This CDR3 is built from 15 residues. The V and J ends lost 2 bases and 5 bases respectively, with 13 bases between them. Germline-derived CDR1 and CDR2 are MNHEY and SVGEGT. CDR3 sequence (DNA): TGTGCCAGCAGTTACCACTGGAGCGAGAACAATGAGCAGTTCTTC. Its protein product is CASSYHWSENNEQFF.

This clonotype appeared many times. The chain carries TRBV28 and TRBJ2-7; 8 bases fit TRBD1. CDR3 length equals 13 residues. V shed 2 bases and J 3 bases; nucleotides not matched to a gene: 0. In germline, CDR1 is MDHEN, CDR2 SYDVKM. The CDR3 DNA sequence: TGTGCCAGCAGTTTAGACAGGGGCTACGAGCAGTACTTC. This translates into CASSLDRGYEQYF.

This clonotype occurred a few times. The chain uses TRBV4-3 and TRBJ2-3, with D possibly TRBD1 on 5 matching bases. Germline-derived CDR1 and CDR2 are LGHNA and YSLEER. V was shortened by 0 bases and J by 5 bases, with 15 bases between the two germline ends. The CDR3 is 16 residues long. The CDR3 DNA reads TGCGCCAGCAGCCAAGATAGACAGCAATCAGGAGATACGCAGTATTTT. Its protein product is CASSQDRQQSGDTQYF.

The table lists this clonotype with a few counts. CDR3 coding DNA: TGCAGCGTTGAAGATCCCCCGGGGGGTAGCGGGAGGGCCCTCGATACGCAGTATTTT. It yields the protein CSVEDPPGGSGRALDTQYF. The V gene is TRBV29-1, the J gene TRBJ2-3; 11 nucleotides agree with TRBD2. Germline CDR1 reads SQVTM; CDR2 reads ANQGSEA. The CDR3 is 19 residues long. The J segment lost 6 bases and the V segment lost 0 bases, leaving 17 bases of the junction unmatched.

The rearrangement joins TRBV2 to TRBJ2-1, with D uncertain. The germline gives CDR1 SNHLY, CDR2 FYNNEI. The CDR3 has 13 residues. V lost 1 base and J 4 bases, leaving 5 bases between the germline ends. The CDR3 coding sequence is TGTGCCAGCAGTGAAGAGACGTACAATGAGCAGTTCTTC. It is translated as CASSEETYNEQFF.

The V call is TRBV6-1, the J call TRBJ2-5; D possibly corresponds to TRBD2 (6 bases). Trimming took 5 bases from V and 2 from J, leaving 21 bases between them. In germline, CDR1 is MNHNS, CDR2 SASEGT. The CDR3 totals 17 residues. The CDR3 DNA follows: TGTGCCAGCAGTAGACTATCGAACGGGAGAGGGCAAGAGACCCAGTACTTC. It encodes CASSRLSNGRGQETQYF.

The chain recombines TRBV5-1 with TRBJ1-6; 9 nucleotides align to TRBD1. This CDR3 is built from 21 residues. Germline V lookup: CDR1 SGHRS, CDR2 YFSETQ. The J segment lost 0 bases and the V segment lost 4 bases, leaving 17 bases of the junction unmatched. CDR3 bases: TGCGCCAGCAGCCCGGAAGGACAGGGGTTAGCACAGAGCTCCTATAATTCACCCCTCCACTTT. It is translated as CASSPEGQGLAQSSYNSPLHF.

This chain uses TRBV27 with TRBJ2-1; 7 bases map to TRBD1. Germline V gene data show CDR1 as MNHEY and CDR2 as SMNVEV (reference sequence). There are 14 residues in the CDR3. The V and J ends lost 0 bases and 6 bases, in that order; junction bases with no gene match: 2. CDR3 protein: CASSLSSGGNEQFF. The CDR3 DNA follows: TGTGCCAGCAGTTTATCATCAGGGGGCAATGAGCAGTTCTTC.

The chain combines TRBV6-1 with TRBJ2-1; 8 bases line up with TRBD2. The V segment lost 2 bases and the J segment 4 bases; nucleotides outside the gene matches: 10. The CDR3 loop spans 17 amino acids. CDR1 MNHNS and CDR2 SASEGT come from the germline V gene. CDR3 coding DNA: TGTGCCAGCAGTGAAAGGCGGGGGGCCTCCCCTTACAATGAGCAGTTCTTC. It codes for CASSERRGASPYNEQFF.